One sample yielded the 27 T cell receptor beta chains listed below, sequenced in a study of blood T cell repertoires in COVID-19. Measured with immunoSEQ multiplex PCR; TCRdb has only the in-frame clones, and not every one. Here the sample spans a few hundred thousand clones, roughly 87% being singletons. The sample consisted of PBMCs or T cells enriched from blood (not recorded which). The receptor set was obtained from a woman between 50 and 59 years old who had recovered from COVID-19.

This clone has a handful of counts. This rearrangement joins TRBV5-1 to TRBJ2-5, with D maybe TRBD1 (6 bases). With 0 bases removed from V and 5 bases from J, the gap between germline ends came to 14 bases. Looked up from germline, CDR1 is SGHRS and CDR2 is YFSETQ. The CDR3 runs 15 residues. CDR3 amino acids: CASSLVQGQGETQYF. CDR3 DNA: TGCGCCAGCAGCTTGGTGCAGGGGCAGGGGGAGACCCAGTACTTC.

This clone was observed a handful of times. This chain links TRBV9 with TRBJ1-2, with unresolved D. CDR1 and CDR2 from the germline V gene are SGDLS and YYNGEE. Trimming stripped 4 bases from V and 6 bases from J, with 16 bases between. This CDR3 contains 14 residues. In nucleotides, the CDR3 is TGTGCCAGCAGCCCAGACGGCGGAGGGAATGGCTACACCTTC. Amino acid sequence: CASSPDGGGNGYTF. Based on the CDR3 plus reference TRBV9 and TRBJ1-2, the full variable domain is DSGVTQTPKHLITATGQRVTLRCSPRSGDLSVYWYQQSLDQGLQFLIQYYNGEERAKGNILERFSAQQFPDLHSELNLSSLELGDSALYFCASSPDGGGNGYTFGSGTRLTVV.

The chain is built from TRBV2 and TRBJ2-3, with 11 bases identical to TRBD2. The V gene end was trimmed by 5 bases and the J gene end by 0 bases; junction bases not matched to a gene: 4. Looked up from germline, CDR1 is SNHLY and CDR2 is FYNNEI. This CDR3 spans 16 amino acids. The CDR3 loop is CASSKGTSGSTDTQYF. DNA of the CDR3: TGTGCCAGCAGTAAAGGGACTAGCGGAAGCACAGATACGCAGTATTTT.

The chain employs TRBV5-1 and TRBJ2-7, with D maybe TRBD1 (5 bases). V was pared by 2 bases and J by 0 bases, with 12 bases between. Germline-derived CDR1 and CDR2 are SGHRS and YFSETQ. There are 15 residues in the CDR3. DNA for the CDR3: TGCGCCAGCAGCTTACAGGACGCCGACTCCTACGAGCAGTACTTC. Translation: CASSLQDADSYEQYF.

The V gene is TRBV20-1, the J gene TRBJ1-1; the D is unclear. Germline values: CDR1 DFQATT, CDR2 SNEGSKA (reference sequence). V lost 3 bases to trimming and J lost 0 bases, with 5 bases between them. The CDR3 consists of 12 residues. CDR3 sequence reads: CSASPVNTEAFF. DNA of the CDR3: TGCAGTGCTAGTCCGGTGAACACTGAAGCTTTCTTT.

The rearrangement links TRBV5-6 to TRBJ2-7, with 7 bases lining up with TRBD2. Germline V gene sequence: CDR1 SGHDT, CDR2 YYEEEE. Germline trimming cut 4 bases from V and 4 bases from J; bases unmatched to any gene: 11. This CDR3 has 15 amino acids. CDR3 residues: CASSHGGTGGYEQYF. The CDR3 bases are TGTGCCAGCAGCCACGGAGGAACCGGGGGGTACGAGCAGTACTTC.

This rearrangement joins TRBV7-9 to TRBJ2-5, with D possibly being TRBD1 (5 bases). The CDR3 spans 13 residues. CDR1 is SEHNR, CDR2 FQNEAQ, per germline (reference sequence). V dropped 5 bases and J dropped 5 bases, with 12 bases sitting between them. The CDR3 protein is CASSMDIKETQYF. The CDR3 nucleotides read TGTGCCAGCAGCATGGACATAAAGGAGACCCAGTACTTC. Complete variable domain (other parts from reference TRBV7-9 and TRBJ2-5): DTGVSQNPRHKITKRGQNVTFRCDPISEHNRLYWYRQTLGQGPEFLTYFQNEAQLEKSRLLSDRFSAERPKGSFSTLEIQRTEQGDSAMYLCASSMDIKETQYFGPGTRLLVL.

The chain joins TRBV5-1 to TRBJ1-2, with 9 bases fitting TRBD1. The CDR3 length is 15 residues. Germline CDR1 is SGHRS and CDR2 is YFSETQ. Losses at the gene ends were 0 bases for V and 2 bases for J; bases not matched to a gene: 2. For the CDR3, the DNA is TGCGCCAGCAGCTTGGCCGGGACAGGGAACTATGGCTACACCTTC. Protein sequence: CASSLAGTGNYGYTF.

This clone came up once. The chain uses TRBV14 and TRBJ2-3, with 10 bases matching TRBD1. This CDR3 comprises 17 residues. The V gene's germline CDR1 is SGHDN and CDR2 FVKESK. V shed 3 bases, J shed 4 bases, and the junction held 10 bases outside the gene matches. DNA of the CDR3: TGTGCCAGCAGCCAGCGAGCCGGGACAGGGGTCCCAGATACGCAGTATTTT. The encoded protein is CASSQRAGTGVPDTQYF.

V usage is TRBV19 and J usage is TRBJ1-4, with D possibly TRBD1 on 5 matching bases. This CDR3 comprises 14 residues. V shed 3 bases and J shed 12 bases, with 17 bases lying between them. Germline V CDR1 and CDR2: LNHDA, SQIVND (reference sequence). The CDR3 DNA sequence: TGTGCCAGTAGTATTACGGGCCTCCGGGGGGAACTGTTTTTT. As protein: CASSITGLRGELFF.

The chain uses TRBV11-3 and TRBJ2-1; TRBD1 agrees at 9 bases. The CDR3 consists of 15 residues. The V gene's germline CDR1 is SGHNT and CDR2 YENEEA. Unmatched junction bases numbered 9, after V lost 7 bases and J lost 5 bases. CDR3 residues: CASTARTGENNEQFF. The CDR3 DNA is TGTGCCAGCACCGCCCGGACAGGGGAGAACAATGAGCAGTTCTTC.

This sequence joins TRBV7-9 and TRBJ2-7; 7 bases align to TRBD1. The V gene end was trimmed by 6 bases and the J gene end by 2 bases; junction bases not matched to a gene: 7. The CDR3 is 14 residues long. CDR1 is SEHNR and CDR2 is FQNEAQ in the germline V gene (reference sequence). In nucleotides, the CDR3 is TGTGCCAGCAGACCCGGGACAGAAACCTACGAGCAGTACTTC. Protein: CASRPGTETYEQYF. Combining the CDR3 with reference TRBV7-9 and TRBJ2-7 gives the whole variable domain DTGVSQNPRHKITKRGQNVTFRCDPISEHNRLYWYRQTLGQGPEFLTYFQNEAQLEKSRLLSDRFSAERPKGSFSTLEIQRTEQGDSAMYLCASRPGTETYEQYFGPGTRLTVT.

The rearrangement uses TRBV13 and TRBJ2-3; no definite D call. Per the germline V gene, CDR1 is PRHDT and CDR2 is FYEKMQ (reference sequence). This CDR3 comprises 15 residues. V was clipped by 5 bases and J by 5 bases, with 17 bases between them. CDR3 in DNA: TGTGCCAGCAGCCCACCGCACCCGACTGGAGATACGCAGTATTTT. Protein product: CASSPPHPTGDTQYF. Drawing the rest from reference TRBV13 and TRBJ2-3, the complete variable domain is AAGVIQSPRHLIKEKRETATLKCYPIPRHDTVYWYQQGPGQDPQFLISFYEKMQSDKGSIPDRFSAQQFSDYHSELNMSSLELGDSALYFCASSPPHPTGDTQYFGPGTRLTVL.

In the case of this clone: Other nucleotide sequences from this sample produce the same CDR3. This chain uses TRBV5-1 with TRBJ1-2, with 9 nucleotides matching TRBD1. V dropped 4 bases and J dropped 4; count of bases not matched to a gene: 2. This CDR3 region has 13 residues. Germline lookup yields CDR1 SGHRS and CDR2 YFSETQ. The DNA for the CDR3 is TGCGCCAGCAGCCCGGGACAGGGCTATGGCTACACCTTC. This translates into CASSPGQGYGYTF.

The chain carries TRBV19 and TRBJ1-2, with D possibly TRBD1 on 6 matching bases. Germline loops: CDR1 LNHDA, CDR2 SQIVND (reference sequence). The CDR3 is 14 amino acids. V lost 5 bases and J lost 2, with 12 bases in between. The CDR3 sequence is CASSLGGTNYGYTF. The CDR3 DNA sequence: TGTGCCAGTAGTTTAGGGGGGACAAACTATGGCTACACCTTC.

This clone was seen a few times. The V and J genes are TRBV27 and TRBJ1-5; D is unclear. V was shortened by 3 bases and J by 9 bases, with 12 bases between the two germline ends. The CDR3 contains 13 residues. CDR1 MNHEY and CDR2 SMNVEV come from the germline V gene (reference sequence). For the CDR3, the DNA is TGTGCCAGCAGTTTTGGAGGCTGGGGGCCCCAGCATTTT. Protein: CASSFGGWGPQHF.

This clone showed up just a few times. The V call is TRBV2, the J call TRBJ1-2; D possibly corresponds to TRBD1 (6 bases). Germline V lookup: CDR1 SNHLY, CDR2 FYNNEI. Trimming removed 3 bases from V and 5 bases from J, with 19 bases in between. The CDR3 loop spans 16 amino acids. The CDR3 reads CASSDGGQRWKYGYTF. In nucleotides, the CDR3 is TGTGCCAGCAGTGATGGAGGACAGCGGTGGAAATATGGCTACACCTTC.

The chain couples TRBV3-1 (or the pseudogene TRBV3-2) to TRBJ2-2, with TRBD2 identical over 9 bases. V shed 4 bases and J 3 bases; nucleotides not matched to a gene: 3. The CDR3 is 15 residues long. CDR1 is LGHDT and CDR2 is YNNKEL in the germline V gene (reference sequence). The chain's CDR3 is CASSPLAGDTGELFF. CDR3 in DNA: TGTGCCAGCAGCCCATTAGCGGGGGACACCGGGGAGCTGTTTTTT.

The gene calls are TRBV3-1 (or the pseudogene TRBV3-2) and TRBJ2-2, with D perhaps matching TRBD1 (5 bases). The V and J ends lost 2 bases and 0 bases respectively, with 10 bases between them. Germline V gene sequence: CDR1 LGHDT, CDR2 YNNKEL (reference sequence). This CDR3 contains 16 residues. CDR3 DNA sequence: TGTGCCAGCAGCCAAAAGGGGCCCACGAACACCGGGGAGCTGTTTTTT. It codes for CASSQKGPTNTGELFF.

This clone showed up just a few times. This sequence joins TRBV5-1 and TRBJ2-1, with a tentative D call TRBD2 (5 bases). The CDR3 totals 16 residues. V was clipped by 1 base and J by 6 bases, with 17 bases between them. Germline V CDR1 and CDR2: SGHRS, YFSETQ. The CDR3 DNA reads as TGCGCCAGCAGCTTGATCGAGGGTTTAACGGGCAATGAGCAGTTCTTC. This sequence encodes CASSLIEGLTGNEQFF.

This clone was counted only a few times. The chain has TRBV19 and TRBJ1-5, with a tentative D call TRBD1 (5 bases). Per the germline V gene, CDR1 is LNHDA and CDR2 is SQIVND (reference sequence). This CDR3 region has 13 residues. Between the trimmed V and J ends, which lost 3 bases and 4 bases, there was a span of 7 bases. CDR3 sequence reads: CASSMGPNQPQHF. The CDR3 nucleotides read TGTGCCAGTAGTATGGGGCCGAATCAGCCCCAGCATTTT. Full variable domain (outside the CDR3, taken from reference TRBV19 and TRBJ1-5): DGGITQSPKYLFRKEGQNVTLSCEQNLNHDAMYWYRQDPGQGLRLIYYSQIVNDFQKGDIAEGYSVSREKKESFPLTVTSAQKNPTAFYLCASSMGPNQPQHFGDGTRLSIL.

CDR3 in amino acids: CASSLLDRGDEQYF. The CDR3 DNA follows: TGTGCCAGCAGCTTATTGGACAGGGGAGACGAGCAGTACTTC. The V call is TRBV7-8, the J call TRBJ2-7; TRBD1 matches 9 bases. Germline CDR1 and CDR2: SGHVS and FQNEAQ. The CDR3 spans 14 residues. Trimming removed 2 bases from V and 5 bases from J; junction bases left unmatched: 4.

The rearrangement links TRBV5-5 to TRBJ1-5; TRBD1 is a possible D gene (6 bases). Trimming removed 4 bases from V and 3 bases from J, with 14 bases in between. Per the germline V gene, CDR1 is SGHKS and CDR2 is YYEKEE (reference sequence). This CDR3 is 15 amino acids long. The CDR3 region is CASSQTVGANQPQHF. DNA of the CDR3: TGTGCCAGCAGCCAGACCGTGGGGGCCAATCAGCCCCAGCATTTT.

This clone was seen more than once but under ten times. The same CDR3 arises from other DNA sequences in this sample as well. The rearrangement joins TRBV19 to TRBJ1-5; TRBD1 matches at 7 bases. J lost 2 bases, V lost 3 bases, and 1 base had no gene match. The CDR3 has 14 residues. Germline lookup yields CDR1 LNHDA and CDR2 SQIVND (reference sequence). This chain's CDR3 is CASSIGQGNQPQHF. The CDR3 DNA follows: TGTGCCAGTAGTATCGGACAGGGCAATCAGCCCCAGCATTTT.

The chain combines TRBV28 with TRBJ1-2; TRBD1 matches at 8 bases. The CDR3 covers 13 residues. Germline V lookup: CDR1 MDHEN, CDR2 SYDVKM. The J segment lost 5 bases and the V segment lost 6 bases, leaving 5 bases of the junction unmatched. The CDR3 sequence: CASSQQGGYGYTF. In nucleotides, the CDR3 is TGTGCCAGCAGCCAACAGGGGGGATATGGCTACACCTTC.

The J gene is TRBJ1-2, the V gene TRBV13, with 8 positions matching TRBD1. Trimming removed 4 bases from V and 4 bases from J; junction bases left unmatched: 8. There are 15 residues in the CDR3. The germline gives CDR1 PRHDT, CDR2 FYEKMQ (reference sequence). CDR3 residues: CASSSPTGDFYGYTF. In nucleotides, the CDR3 is TGTGCCAGCAGCTCTCCGACAGGGGACTTCTATGGCTACACCTTC.

The V and J genes are TRBV11-2 and TRBJ2-1; 9 bases align to TRBD1. Germline lookup yields CDR1 SGHAT and CDR2 FQNNGV. CDR3 length: 15 residues. Trimming removed 3 bases from V and 4 bases from J; junction bases left unmatched: 4. CDR3 sequence (DNA): TGTGCCAGCAGCTTCGGACAGGGGTCTTACAATGAGCAGTTCTTC. Its translation: CASSFGQGSYNEQFF.